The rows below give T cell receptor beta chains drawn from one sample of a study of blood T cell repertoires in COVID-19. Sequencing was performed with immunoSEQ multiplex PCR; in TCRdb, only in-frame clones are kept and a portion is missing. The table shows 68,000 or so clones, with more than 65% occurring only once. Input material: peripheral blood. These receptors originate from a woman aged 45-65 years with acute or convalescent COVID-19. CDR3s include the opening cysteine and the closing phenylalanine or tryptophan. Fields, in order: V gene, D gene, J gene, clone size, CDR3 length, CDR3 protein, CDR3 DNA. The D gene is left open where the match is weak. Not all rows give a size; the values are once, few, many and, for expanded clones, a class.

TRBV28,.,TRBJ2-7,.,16,CASSLRGHYISYEQYF,TGTGCCAGCAGTTTGAGGGGACACTACATATCCTACGAGCAGTACTTC
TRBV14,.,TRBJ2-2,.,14,CASSQYTGIGELFF,TGTGCCAGCAGCCAGTATACAGGGATCGGGGAGCTGTTTTTT
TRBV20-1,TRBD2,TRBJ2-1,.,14,CSASGPAGGNEQFF,TGCAGTGCTAGTGGGCCGGCGGGGGGGAATGAGCAGTTCTTC
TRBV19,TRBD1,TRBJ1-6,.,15,CASRTGISYNSPLHF,TGTGCCAGTAGGACAGGGATCTCCTATAATTCACCCCTCCACTTT
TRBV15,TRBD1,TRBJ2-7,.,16,CATSRDRGQGTYEQYF,TGTGCCACCAGCAGAGATCGAGGACAGGGAACCTACGAGCAGTACTTC
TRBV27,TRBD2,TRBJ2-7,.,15,CASPPGLGFPYEQYF,TGTGCCAGCCCCCCGGGACTAGGATTCCCCTACGAGCAGTACTTC
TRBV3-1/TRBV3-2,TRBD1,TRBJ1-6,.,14,CASSLGTGETPLHF,TGTGCCAGCAGCCTCGGGACAGGGGAGACACCCCTCCACTTT
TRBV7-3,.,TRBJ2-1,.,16,CASSPAPGSSLNEQFF,TGTGCCAGCAGCCCCGCCCCCGGGTCAAGTTTAAATGAGCAGTTCTTC
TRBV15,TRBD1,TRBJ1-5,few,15,CATSRGQGSNQPQHF,TGTGCCACCAGCAGAGGACAGGGATCAAATCAGCCCCAGCATTTT
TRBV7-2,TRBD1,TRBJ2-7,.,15,CASSSTSTGTYEQYF,TGTGCCAGCAGCTCGACATCGACAGGGACCTACGAGCAGTACTTC
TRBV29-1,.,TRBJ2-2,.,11,CSVDSNRELFF,TGCAGCGTTGATTCAAATCGGGAGCTGTTTTTT
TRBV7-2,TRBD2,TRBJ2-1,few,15,CASSTGTSGRREQFF,TGTGCCAGCAGCACTGGGACTAGCGGGAGGCGAGAGCAGTTCTTC
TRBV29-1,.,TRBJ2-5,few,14,CSVERGGEWETQYF,TGCAGCGTTGAAAGGGGCGGGGAGTGGGAGACCCAGTACTTC
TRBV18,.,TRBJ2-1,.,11,CASSPQAGLIF,TGTGCCAGCTCACCTCAGGCGGGTTTGATCTTC
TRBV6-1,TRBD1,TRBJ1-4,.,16,CASSAGTGPTNEKLFF,TGTGCCAGCAGTGCCGGGACAGGGCCAACTAATGAAAAACTGTTTTTT
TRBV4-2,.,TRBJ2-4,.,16,CASSQEKGAMLDIQYF,TGTGCCAGCAGCCAAGAAAAAGGGGCAATGTTAGACATTCAGTACTTC
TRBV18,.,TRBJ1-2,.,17,CASSVQGQSSSNYGYTF,TGTGCCAGCTCGGTTCAAGGACAGTCTTCTAGTAACTATGGCTACACCTTC
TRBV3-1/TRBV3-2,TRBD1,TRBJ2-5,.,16,CASSQGVQGVQETQYF,TGTGCCAGCAGCCAAGGAGTCCAGGGGGTTCAAGAGACCCAGTACTTC
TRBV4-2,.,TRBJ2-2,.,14,CASSGGTNTGELFF,TGTGCCAGCAGCGGGGGGACCAACACCGGGGAGCTGTTTTTT
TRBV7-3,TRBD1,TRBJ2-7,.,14,CASSLGGQSDEQYF,TGTGCCAGCAGCTTAGGGGGACAGTCGGACGAGCAGTACTTC
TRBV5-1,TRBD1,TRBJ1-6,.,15,CASSLLPGTGEPLHF,TGCGCCAGCAGCTTGCTTCCCGGGACAGGGGAACCCCTCCACTTT
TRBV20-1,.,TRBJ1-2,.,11,CSAKREVGYTF,TGCAGTGCAAAGAGAGAAGTTGGCTACACCTTC
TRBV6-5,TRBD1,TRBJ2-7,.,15,CASSYSGTGDYEQYF,TGTGCCAGCAGTTACTCCGGGACAGGGGACTACGAGCAGTACTTC
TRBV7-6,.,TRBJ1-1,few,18,CASSSTPSGGGRGTEAFF,TGTGCCAGCAGCTCTACGCCCTCGGGCGGGGGCCGTGGCACTGAAGCTTTCTTT
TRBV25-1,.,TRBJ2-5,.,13,CASSVTSWETQYF,TGTGCCAGCAGTGTAACTAGCTGGGAGACCCAGTACTTC
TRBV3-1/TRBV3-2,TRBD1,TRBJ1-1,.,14,CASSPTGMNTEAFF,TGTGCCAGCAGCCCGACAGGGATGAACACTGAAGCTTTCTTT
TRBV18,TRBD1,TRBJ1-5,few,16,CASSPTGTGSNQPQHF,TGTGCCAGCTCACCGACCGGGACAGGGAGCAATCAGCCCCAGCATTTT
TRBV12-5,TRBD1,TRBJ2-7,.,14,CASGLAGQGYEQYF,TGTGCTAGTGGTTTGGCCGGACAGGGCTACGAGCAGTACTTC
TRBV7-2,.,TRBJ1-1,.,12,CASSSEKRVAFF,TGTGCCAGCAGCTCTGAAAAGAGGGTAGCTTTCTTT
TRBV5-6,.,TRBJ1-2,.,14,CASIPSGGSYGYTF,TGTGCCAGCATCCCCTCGGGGGGCAGCTATGGCTACACCTTC
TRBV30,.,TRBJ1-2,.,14,CAWSIMGGRYGYTF,TGTGCCTGGAGTATTATGGGGGGAAGATATGGCTACACCTTC